One T cell receptor beta chain is described in this entry. The assay was immunoSEQ multiplex PCR, and TCRdb's table has in-frame clones only and misses some. The sample has about 230,000 clones; approximately 84% are singletons. The data were obtained in a study of blood T cell repertoires in COVID-19. V lost 6 bases and J 3 bases, leaving 14 bases between the germline ends. The CDR3 extends over 14 amino acids. The germline CDR1 and CDR2 sequences are WSHSY and SAAADI. The genes are TRBV10-2 and TRBJ1-2; D is uncertain. This clonotype originated in a woman of 80 years or more with acute or convalescent COVID-19. Source material: peripheral blood. Here the CDR3 reads CASRNPQLDYGYTF. DNA of the CDR3: TGCGCCAGCAGGAATCCACAGTTAGACTATGGCTACACCTTC.